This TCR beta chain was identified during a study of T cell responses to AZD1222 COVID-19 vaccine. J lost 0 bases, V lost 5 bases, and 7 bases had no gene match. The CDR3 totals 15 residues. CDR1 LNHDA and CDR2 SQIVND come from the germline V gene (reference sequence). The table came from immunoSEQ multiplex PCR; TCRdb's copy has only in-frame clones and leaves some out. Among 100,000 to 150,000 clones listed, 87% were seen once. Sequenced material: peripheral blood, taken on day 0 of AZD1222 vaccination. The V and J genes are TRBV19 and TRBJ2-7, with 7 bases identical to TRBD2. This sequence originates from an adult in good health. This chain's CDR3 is CASSPAGGSSYEQYF. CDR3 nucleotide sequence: TGTGCCAGTAGTCCCGCGGGCGGGAGCTCCTACGAGCAGTACTTC.